The 24 T cell receptor beta chains below were found in one sample sequenced in a study of OX40 agonist ivuxolimab in advanced cancers. Sequencing was performed with immunoSEQ multiplex PCR; in TCRdb, only in-frame clones are kept and a portion is missing. The data show tens of thousands of clones, about nine tenths seen once. The sequences come from CD4+ or CD8+ T cells sorted from blood, collected in a trial of the OX40 agonist ivuxolimab. Source of these receptors: an adult with an advanced solid tumor such as melanoma, head and neck, liver or kidney cancer.

V usage is TRBV19 and J usage is TRBJ2-7, with TRBD1 identical over 8 bases. Germline CDR1 and CDR2: LNHDA and SQIVND (reference sequence). The junction had 2 bases not matched to a gene; V was cut back by 3 bases and J by 4 bases. The CDR3 is made up of 13 amino acids. The CDR3 nucleotides read TGTGCCAGTAGTATTGACAGGGGTTACGAGCAGTACTTC. Protein sequence: CASSIDRGYEQYF. Supplemented by reference TRBV19 and TRBJ2-7, the full variable domain reads DGGITQSPKYLFRKEGQNVTLSCEQNLNHDAMYWYRQDPGQGLRLIYYSQIVNDFQKGDIAEGYSVSREKKESFPLTVTSAQKNPTAFYLCASSIDRGYEQYFGPGTRLTVT.

V usage is TRBV6-5 and J usage is TRBJ2-2, with a weak D call TRBD1 (6 bases). This CDR3 region has 12 residues. The germline V gene encodes CDR1 MNHEY and CDR2 SVGAGI. V was shortened by 5 bases and J by 7 bases, with 8 bases between the two germline ends. The CDR3 DNA is TGTGCCAGCAGTAGGGGGAACGGGGAGCTGTTTTTT. Its translation: CASSRGNGELFF.

The V and J genes are TRBV5-8 and TRBJ1-1; 7 bases fit TRBD1. V trimming: 9 bases; J trimming: 7 bases; junction bases outside the gene matches: 12. The CDR3 is 13 residues long. The germline gives CDR1 SGHTS, CDR2 YDEGEE. DNA of the CDR3: TGTGCCATACAAACAGGGGTGTGGAGTGAAGCTTTCTTT. The encoded protein is CAIQTGVWSEAFF.

The rearrangement joins TRBV10-3 to TRBJ2-7; D may be TRBD1 (6 bases). With 3 bases removed from V and 3 bases from J, the gap between germline ends came to 12 bases. The CDR3 has 14 residues. Per the germline V gene, CDR1 is ENHRY and CDR2 is SYGVKD. As DNA, the CDR3 is TGTGCCATCAGTGATCGGGACACGTACTACGAGCAGTACTTC. Amino acids: CAISDRDTYYEQYF.

This clone was counted once. The chain uses TRBV27 and TRBJ2-7, with D maybe TRBD1 (6 bases). CDR1 is MNHEY, CDR2 SMNVEV, per germline (reference sequence). The CDR3 is made up of 14 amino acids. Trimming pared 5 bases from V and 0 bases from J, leaving 11 bases between. The CDR3 sequence: CASSPVQGSYEQYF. CDR3 nucleotides: TGTGCCAGCAGTCCAGTACAGGGCTCCTACGAGCAGTACTTC.

The chain uses TRBV4-2 and TRBJ1-1; D may be TRBD1 (6 bases). Trimming left V 4 bases short and J 4 bases short, with 10 bases between. This CDR3 region has 13 residues. Germline assignment: CDR1 LGHNA and CDR2 YNFKEQ. CDR3 protein: CASSPTGTTEAFF. CDR3 nucleotide sequence: TGTGCCAGCAGCCCGACAGGTACCACTGAAGCTTTCTTT.

The chain combines TRBV27 with TRBJ2-7, with TRBD2 identical over 16 bases. The germline gives CDR1 MNHEY, CDR2 SMNVEV (reference sequence). This CDR3 has 19 amino acids. J gave up 5 bases and V 6 bases, and 16 bases lay outside the gene matches. CDR3 DNA sequence: TGTGCCAGCAGCCCGGGACTAGCGGGGGGGCCGGGTTTAAATGACGAGCAGTACTTC. Amino acid sequence: CASSPGLAGGPGLNDEQYF.

The table lists this clone with a count of one. This chain connects TRBV2 to TRBJ2-1; the match to TRBD2 covers 13 bases. This CDR3 is 16 amino acids long. V lost 5 bases to trimming and J lost 2 bases; unmatched junction nucleotides: 3. Germline assignment: CDR1 SNHLY and CDR2 FYNNEI. The CDR3 here is CASSTSGGAPYNEQFF. CDR3 coding DNA: TGTGCCAGCAGTACTAGCGGGGGGGCCCCCTACAATGAGCAGTTCTTC.

This sequence joins TRBV30 and TRBJ1-1; 7 bases are shared with TRBD1. V shed 3 bases and J 6 bases; nucleotides not matched to a gene: 7. Germline V lookup: CDR1 GTSNPN, CDR2 SVGIG (reference sequence). The CDR3 totals 13 residues. For the CDR3, the DNA is TGTGCCTGGAGGTACCAGGGGGTTTCTGAAGCTTTCTTT. Protein product: CAWRYQGVSEAFF.

The V gene is TRBV6-6, the J gene TRBJ2-7, with 7 bases identical to TRBD2. The CDR3 loop spans 16 amino acids. The V segment lost 6 bases and the J segment 1 base; nucleotides outside the gene matches: 12. Germline CDR1 MNHNY, CDR2 SVGAGI (reference sequence). In nucleotides, the CDR3 is TGTGCCAGCAGGACGGCATTGGGGGGGGAATCCTACGAGCAGTACGTC. Translating gives CASRTALGGESYEQYV.

In DNA, the CDR3 is TGTGCCAGCAGCCCCCAGTCGGATACGCAGTATTTT. Its protein is CASSPQSDTQYF. The J gene is TRBJ2-3, the V gene TRBV9; D unclear. The length of the CDR3 is 12 residues. Germline V gene lookup returns CDR1 SGDLS and CDR2 YYNGEE. Trimming took off 4 bases at V and 6 bases at J, with 9 bases between the two ends.

A single count supports this clone. This rearrangement joins TRBV27 to TRBJ2-5, with TRBD2 matching over 14 bases. CDR1 is MNHEY, CDR2 SMNVEV, per germline (reference sequence). Trimming removed 6 bases from V and 2 bases from J; junction bases left unmatched: 8. The CDR3 is made up of 17 amino acids. The CDR3 loop reads CASRPGLAGEGQETQYF. The CDR3 region has the DNA TGTGCCAGCAGGCCGGGACTAGCGGGGGAAGGTCAAGAGACCCAGTACTTC.

The V gene is TRBV7-9, the J gene TRBJ2-1, with TRBD1 identical over 7 bases. This CDR3 region has 10 residues. Unmatched junction bases numbered 3, after V lost 5 bases and J lost 14 bases. Germline V gene sequence: CDR1 SEHNR, CDR2 FQNEAQ (reference sequence). CDR3 nucleotides: TGTGCCAGCAGCGAGGGGGCGAAGTTCTTC. Translation gives CASSEGAKFF. The full variable domain, its missing parts supplied by reference TRBV7-9 and TRBJ2-1, is DTGVSQNPRHKITKRGQNVTFRCDPISEHNRLYWYRQTLGQGPEFLTYFQNEAQLEKSRLLSDRFSAERPKGSFSTLEIQRTEQGDSAMYLCASSEGAKFFGPGTRLTVL.

This rearrangement joins TRBV11-2 to TRBJ2-3, with D possibly matching TRBD2 (5 bases). Germline V gives CDR1 SGHAT, CDR2 FQNNGV. The CDR3 has 16 residues. The V and J ends lost 4 bases and 0 bases respectively, with 14 bases between them. DNA of the CDR3: TGTGCCAGCAGCTCCCTGAGGGATTCTAGCACAGATACGCAGTATTTT. It encodes CASSSLRDSSTDTQYF. Drawing the rest from reference TRBV11-2 and TRBJ2-3, the complete variable domain is EAGVAQSPRYKIIEKRQSVAFWCNPISGHATLYWYQQILGQGPKLLIQFQNNGVVDDSQLPKDRFSAERLKGVDSTLKIQPAKLEDSAVYLCASSSLRDSSTDTQYFGPGTRLTVL.

As regards this clone: One end of the junction fails to match germline, which may point to a read error. The chain is built from TRBV6-5 and TRBJ1-3; D perhaps matches TRBD1 (5 bases). Germline lookup yields CDR1 MNHEY and CDR2 SVGAGI. The CDR3 loop spans 15 amino acids. The CDR3 bases are TGCGCCAGCAGCCTCCAAGGAGGGGAAGGAAACACCATATATTTT. This sequence encodes CASSLQGGEGNTIYF.

A note on this clone: Within the sample, other DNA sequences also encode this same CDR3. V is TRBV27 and J is TRBJ1-1, with D possibly matching TRBD1 (5 bases). The CDR3 is 13 amino acids. Trimming cost V 6 bases and J 2 bases, with 10 bases left between them. The V gene's germline CDR1 is MNHEY and CDR2 SMNVEV (reference sequence). The CDR3 loop is CASSLGANTEAFF. CDR3 DNA: TGTGCCAGCAGCCTCGGGGCTAACACTGAAGCTTTCTTT.

CDR3 coding DNA: TGCGCCAGCAACGAGGGCAGGGGGTCCTACGAGCAGTACTTC. Amino acids: CASNEGRGSYEQYF. The rearrangement joins TRBV5-1 to TRBJ2-7; TRBD1 agrees at 7 bases. The CDR3 is made up of 14 amino acids. The ends lost 6 bases at V and 1 base at J; junction bases unmatched: 7. The germline gives CDR1 SGHRS, CDR2 YFSETQ.

With respect to this clone: Distinct nucleotide sequences in the sample also encode this CDR3. V gene TRBV15 combines with J gene TRBJ1-1; D unclear. The CDR3 is made up of 12 amino acids. Germline V gene data show CDR1 as LNHNV and CDR2 as YYDKDF (reference sequence). Trimming removed 5 bases at V and 1 base at J, with 5 bases between. The CDR3 DNA follows: TGTGCCACCAGCCGGGGGAACACTGAAGCTTTCTTT. Its protein is CATSRGNTEAFF.

The chain joins TRBV7-9 to TRBJ1-5, with D tentatively TRBD1 (6 bases). The V gene lost 1 base and the J gene lost 5 bases, with 15 bases spanning the gap. CDR3 length: 16 residues. Germline-derived CDR1 and CDR2 are SEHNR and FQNEAQ (reference sequence). CDR3 protein: CASSLVGGGKHQPQHF. For the CDR3, the DNA is TGTGCCAGCAGCTTAGTTGGGGGGGGCAAGCATCAGCCCCAGCATTTT.

V usage is TRBV18 and J usage is TRBJ2-7, with D possibly TRBD1 on 5 matching bases. The germline CDR1 and CDR2 sequences are KGHSH and LQKENI. Trimming stripped 2 bases from V and 7 bases from J, with 15 bases between. This CDR3 comprises 14 residues. The DNA for the CDR3 is TGTGCCAGCTCACCAGCGGACCTCCCAGGGGAGCAGTACTTC. Translating it yields CASSPADLPGEQYF.

The gene calls are TRBV7-9 and TRBJ2-3; D gene ambiguous. Germline V CDR1 and CDR2: SEHNR, FQNEAQ (reference sequence). The CDR3 has 12 residues. V was pared by 1 base and J by 11 bases, with 10 bases between. The CDR3 sequence is CASSLGDLRQYF. The CDR3 bases are TGTGCCAGCAGCTTAGGTGACCTCCGGCAGTATTTT.

To note about this clone: The conserved closing phenylalanine or tryptophan is absent in this CDR3, likely reflecting a read error. The chain combines TRBV6-5 with TRBJ1-1, with D hard to call. CDR3 length: 15 residues. Deletions cut 0 bases from V and 3 bases from J, with 11 bases between. Looked up from germline, CDR1 is MNHEY and CDR2 is SVGAGI. CDR3: CASSYSRSVDTEAFL. CDR3 nucleotides: TGTGCCAGCAGTTACTCCAGGTCAGTGGACACTGAAGCTTTCCTT.

V is TRBV27 and J is TRBJ2-7; 7 positions match TRBD1. After removal of 6 bases from V and 2 bases from J, the junction contained 13 bases not matched to a gene. CDR1 is MNHEY, CDR2 SMNVEV, per germline (reference sequence). CDR3 size: 16 residues. In nucleotides, the CDR3 is TGTGCCAGCAGGCCTAGACAGGGAAATCCGCCCTACGAGCAGTACTTC. This translates into CASRPRQGNPPYEQYF.

This chain joins TRBV18 and TRBJ2-1; 9 bases fit TRBD1. Trimming at V came to 2 bases and at J to 10 bases, leaving 9 bases not matched to a gene. CDR1 and CDR2 from the germline V gene are KGHSH and LQKENI. The CDR3 runs 15 residues. The CDR3 reads CASSPKQGANKEQFF. CDR3 DNA sequence: TGTGCCAGCTCACCAAAACAGGGGGCAAATAAAGAGCAGTTCTTC.